A selection of T cell receptor beta chains follows, all from one sample in a study of blood T cell repertoires in COVID-19. Libraries were prepared by immunoSEQ multiplex PCR; TCRdb keeps only in-frame clonotypes and omits some of them. The table includes roughly 520,000 clones, approximately 90% detected once. Sequenced: PBMCs or T cells enriched from blood (not recorded which). These receptors came from a woman aged 40 to 50 who had recovered from COVID-19. Both conserved end residues are part of each CDR3. The order of the fields is D gene, clone size, V gene, J gene, CDR3 protein, CDR3 DNA. The D gene is left open where the match is weak. The size of a clone is reported for some rows only, either as once, few or many, or as a class for expanded clones.

-	-	TRBV27	TRBJ1-2	CASSLSGEGVGGYTF	TGTGCCAGCAGTTTATCGGGGGAGGGGGTCGGAGGCTACACCTTC
-	-	TRBV7-9	TRBJ2-2	CASSKLGGKNTGELFF	TGTGCCAGCAGCAAGCTGGGGGGAAAGAACACCGGGGAGCTGTTTTTT
-	-	TRBV7-9	TRBJ1-2	CASSSGEYYGYTF	TGTGCCAGCAGCTCAGGGGAGTACTATGGCTACACCTTC
-	-	TRBV25-1	TRBJ1-1	CASSGAGFLSEAFF	TGTGCCAGCAGTGGAGCGGGATTTCTATCTGAAGCTTTCTTT
-	-	TRBV11-1	TRBJ1-1	CASSSSGTEAFF	TGTGCCAGCAGCTCATCCGGGACAGAAGCTTTCTTT
-	-	TRBV29-1	TRBJ2-1	CSVDDPRQGRHEQFF	TGCAGCGTTGATGACCCGAGGCAGGGCCGCCATGAGCAGTTCTTC
-	-	TRBV23-1	TRBJ1-3	CASSQATGLSFINTIYF	TGCGCCAGCAGTCAGGCCACAGGCCTTAGTTTCATAAACACCATATATTTT
TRBD1	-	TRBV19	TRBJ2-7	CASSDLGTGPYEQYF	TGTGCCAGTAGTGACTTAGGGACAGGGCCCTACGAGCAGTACTTC
-	-	TRBV5-1	TRBJ2-3	CASSLAGLGTDTQYF	TGCGCCAGCAGCTTGGCGGGGTTGGGCACAGATACGCAGTATTTT
-	once	TRBV7-9	TRBJ2-3	CASTPTRGSAADTQYF	TGTGCCAGCACTCCCACCCGCGGCTCAGCAGCAGATACGCAGTATTTT
-	once	TRBV12-3/TRBV12-4	TRBJ1-1	CASSPYGTSEAFF	TGTGCCAGCAGCCCCTACGGGACAAGTGAAGCTTTCTTT
TRBD1	-	TRBV5-1	TRBJ1-1	CASSSTGVRNTEAFF	TGCGCCAGCAGCTCCACAGGGGTAAGGAACACTGAAGCTTTCTTT
-	-	TRBV19	TRBJ1-1	CASSLNNRVNTEAFF	TGTGCCAGTAGCTTAAACAACAGGGTGAACACTGAAGCTTTCTTT
TRBD2	-	TRBV11-2	TRBJ2-3	CASSPGGKEQYF	TGTGCCAGCAGCCCCGGGGGGAAGGAACAGTATTTT
TRBD1	few	TRBV20-1	TRBJ1-5	CSASGTGRDQPQHF	TGCAGTGCTAGTGGGACAGGGAGGGATCAGCCCCAGCATTTT
TRBD1	-	TRBV5-1	TRBJ2-2	CASSPGTARANTGELFF	TGCGCCAGCAGCCCAGGGACAGCCAGAGCGAACACCGGGGAGCTGTTTTTT
TRBD1	-	TRBV5-8	TRBJ1-5	CASGRTGDFNQPQHF	TGTGCCAGCGGCCGGACAGGGGACTTCAATCAGCCCCAGCATTTT
TRBD1	-	TRBV5-4	TRBJ2-5	CASSKPGQGEETQYF	TGTGCCAGCAGCAAACCGGGACAGGGGGAAGAGACCCAGTACTTC
TRBD2	-	TRBV10-1	TRBJ2-1	CASSESPLAGGNNEQFF	TGCGCCAGCAGTGAATCCCCCCTAGCGGGGGGGAACAATGAGCAGTTCTTC
-	-	TRBV7-2	TRBJ1-4	CASSPRQRNEKLFF	TGTGCCAGCAGCCCACGACAAAGGAATGAAAAACTGTTTTTT
TRBD1	-	TRBV27	TRBJ1-2	CASSDQGAGGYTF	TGTGCCAGCAGTGATCAGGGGGCAGGGGGCTACACCTTC
-	few	TRBV11-3	TRBJ1-1	CASSFSGTYTEAFF	TGTGCCAGCAGCTTTTCCGGGACATATACTGAAGCTTTCTTT
-	-	TRBV4-2	TRBJ1-5	CASSFKDRNNQPQHF	TGTGCCAGCAGCTTTAAGGACAGAAACAATCAGCCCCAGCATTTT
-	-	TRBV7-2	TRBJ1-1	CASSANPGNTEAFF	TGTGCCAGCAGCGCAAACCCCGGTAACACTGAAGCTTTCTTT
-	-	TRBV15	TRBJ1-1	CATGREQLNTEAFF	TGTGCCACCGGGCGGGAGCAGTTGAACACTGAAGCTTTCTTT
TRBD1	-	TRBV11-3	TRBJ2-5	CASSLGSGGETQYF	TGTGCCAGCAGCTTAGGGTCAGGGGGAGAGACCCAGTACTTC
-	-	TRBV6-5	TRBJ2-7	CASSYAFGLYYEQYF	TGTGCCAGCAGTTACGCGTTCGGTCTTTACTACGAGCAGTACTTC
TRBD2	-	TRBV27	TRBJ2-1	CASSLGASGSSYNEQFF	TGTGCCAGCAGTTTAGGGGCTAGCGGGAGCTCCTACAATGAGCAGTTCTTC
TRBD2	-	TRBV3-1/TRBV3-2	TRBJ2-7	CASSQGTSSYEQYF	TGTGCCAGCAGCCAAGGGACTAGCTCCTACGAGCAGTACTTC
TRBD2	-	TRBV4-2	TRBJ2-5	CASSQDREGQETQYF	TGTGCCAGCAGCCAAGATCGGGAGGGCCAAGAGACCCAGTACTTC
-	once	TRBV29-1	TRBJ1-3	CSVRGQSGNTIYF	TGCAGCGTTCGAGGTCAGTCTGGAAACACCATATATTTT
TRBD1	-	TRBV19	TRBJ1-5	CASSIGQGAWNQPQHF	TGTGCCAGTAGTATCGGGCAGGGGGCTTGGAATCAGCCCCAGCATTTT
-	once	TRBV23-1	TRBJ1-6	CASSQSKSPNSPLHF	TGCGCCAGCAGTCAATCAAAATCTCCTAATTCACCCCTCCACTTT
TRBD2	-	TRBV4-3	TRBJ2-7	CANLRGGPYYEQYF	TGCGCCAACCTGAGGGGAGGGCCTTATTACGAGCAGTACTTC
-	once	TRBV21-1	TRBJ2-7	CASSGGGSFHEQYF	TGTGCCAGCAGCGGGGGCGGGTCCTTCCACGAGCAGTACTTC
-	-	TRBV3-1/TRBV3-2	TRBJ1-1	CASSQGGRGLENTEAFF	TGTGCCAGCAGCCAAGGGGGACGGGGACTTGAGAACACTGAAGCTTTCTTT
TRBD2	-	TRBV27	TRBJ2-7	CASSLALPWASGRTGEQYF	TGTGCCAGCAGTTTAGCCCTCCCCTGGGCTAGCGGGAGAACGGGGGAGCAGTACTTC
-	-	TRBV3-1/TRBV3-2	TRBJ2-2	CASSPGGNILRPGELFF	TGTGCCAGCAGCCCCGGAGGTAATATTCTCCGCCCCGGGGAGCTGTTTTTT
TRBD2	-	TRBV3-1/TRBV3-2	TRBJ2-2	CASSQDRSSGPYTGELFF	TGTGCCAGCAGCCAAGATAGGAGTAGCGGGCCCTACACCGGGGAGCTGTTTTTT
-	-	TRBV7-9	TRBJ2-7	CASSPGTFTYEQYF	TGTGCCAGCAGCCCCGGGACATTTACCTACGAGCAGTACTTC
-	once	TRBV3-1/TRBV3-2	TRBJ2-5	CASSQGQEETQYF	TGTGCCAGCAGCCAAGGGCAGGAAGAGACCCAGTACTTC
-	-	TRBV7-9	TRBJ1-3	CASSLSDKWSRF	TGTGCCAGCAGCCTCTCCGATAAGTGGAGCCGATTT